This TCR beta chain appears in the sequencing data of a study of shared clonotypes between healthy human individuals. TCRdb's table, derived via immunoSEQ multiplex PCR, lists solely in-frame clones and lacks some. The sample carries 850,000 to 1,200,000 clones, about 75% recorded once. Germline CDR1 and CDR2: SQVTM and ANQGSEA. The CDR3 totals 13 residues. V gave up 4 bases and J gave up 1 base; unmatched junction bases: 3. The sequence came from a man aged 18 to 30 in good health. Sequenced input: memory CD4+ T cells sorted from blood. Regarding subset: CD45RA-negative fraction. The chain employs TRBV29-1 and TRBJ1-1, with 7 nucleotides matching TRBD1. As DNA, the CDR3 is TGCAGCGTTGCGGGACAGAAGAACACTGAAGCTTTCTTT. This translates into CSVAGQKNTEAFF.